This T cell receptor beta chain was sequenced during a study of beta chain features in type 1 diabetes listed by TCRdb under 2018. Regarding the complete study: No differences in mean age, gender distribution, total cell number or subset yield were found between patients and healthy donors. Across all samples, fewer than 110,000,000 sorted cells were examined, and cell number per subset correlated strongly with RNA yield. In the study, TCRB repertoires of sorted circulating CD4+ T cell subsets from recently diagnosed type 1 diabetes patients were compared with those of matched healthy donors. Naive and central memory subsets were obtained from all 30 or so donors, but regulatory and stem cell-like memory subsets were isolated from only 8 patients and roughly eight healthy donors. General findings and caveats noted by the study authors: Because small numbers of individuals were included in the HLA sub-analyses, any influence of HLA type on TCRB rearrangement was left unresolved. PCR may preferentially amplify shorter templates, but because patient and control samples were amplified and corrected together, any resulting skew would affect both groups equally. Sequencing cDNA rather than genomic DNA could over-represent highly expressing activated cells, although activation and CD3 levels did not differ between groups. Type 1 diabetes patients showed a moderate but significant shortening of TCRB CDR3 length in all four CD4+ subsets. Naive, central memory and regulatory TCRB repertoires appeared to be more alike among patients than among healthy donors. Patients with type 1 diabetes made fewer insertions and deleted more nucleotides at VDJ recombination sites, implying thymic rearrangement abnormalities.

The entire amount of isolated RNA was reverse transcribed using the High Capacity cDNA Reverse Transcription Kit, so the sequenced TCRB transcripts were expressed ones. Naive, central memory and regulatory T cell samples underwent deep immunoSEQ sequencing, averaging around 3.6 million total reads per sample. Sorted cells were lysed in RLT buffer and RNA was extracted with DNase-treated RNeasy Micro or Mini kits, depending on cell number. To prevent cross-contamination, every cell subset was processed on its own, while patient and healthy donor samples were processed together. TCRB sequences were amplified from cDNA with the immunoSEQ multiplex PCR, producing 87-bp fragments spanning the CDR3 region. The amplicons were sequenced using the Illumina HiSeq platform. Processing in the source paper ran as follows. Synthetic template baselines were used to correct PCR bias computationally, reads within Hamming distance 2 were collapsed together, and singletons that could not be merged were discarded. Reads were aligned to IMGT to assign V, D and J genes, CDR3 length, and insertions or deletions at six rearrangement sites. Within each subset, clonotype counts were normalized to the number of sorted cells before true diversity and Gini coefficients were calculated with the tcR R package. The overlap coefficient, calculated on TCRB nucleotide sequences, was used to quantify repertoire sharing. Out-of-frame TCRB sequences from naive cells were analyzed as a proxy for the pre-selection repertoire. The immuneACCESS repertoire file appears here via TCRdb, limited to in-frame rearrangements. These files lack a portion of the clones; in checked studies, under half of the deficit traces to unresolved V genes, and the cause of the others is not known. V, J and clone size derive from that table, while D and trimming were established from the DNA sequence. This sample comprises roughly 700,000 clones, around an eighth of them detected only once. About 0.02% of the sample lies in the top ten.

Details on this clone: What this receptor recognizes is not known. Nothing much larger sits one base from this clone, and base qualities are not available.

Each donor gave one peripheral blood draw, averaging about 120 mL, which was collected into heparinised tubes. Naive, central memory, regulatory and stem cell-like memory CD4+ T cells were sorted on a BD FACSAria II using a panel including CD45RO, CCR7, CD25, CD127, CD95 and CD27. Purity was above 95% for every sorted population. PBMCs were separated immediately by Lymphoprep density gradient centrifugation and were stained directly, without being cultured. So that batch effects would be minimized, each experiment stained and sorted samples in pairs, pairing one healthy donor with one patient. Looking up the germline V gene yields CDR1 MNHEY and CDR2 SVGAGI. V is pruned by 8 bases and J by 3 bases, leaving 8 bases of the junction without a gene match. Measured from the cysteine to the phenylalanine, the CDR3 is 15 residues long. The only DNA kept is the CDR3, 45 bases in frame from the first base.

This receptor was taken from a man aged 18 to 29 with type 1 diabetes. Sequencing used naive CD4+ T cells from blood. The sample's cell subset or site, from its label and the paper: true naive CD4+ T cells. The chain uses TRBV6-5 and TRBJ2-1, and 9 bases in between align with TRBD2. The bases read TGTGCCAGCCGAACCGGGACTAGCCTCTACAATGAGCAGTTCTTC. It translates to CASRTGTSLYNEQFF.